The next 13 T cell receptor beta chains were all read from a single sample in a study of shared clonotypes between healthy human individuals. Produced via immunoSEQ multiplex PCR; TCRdb's table is partial and in-frame only. The sample has some 650,000 clones, 97% seen once. Sequencing was performed on naive CD4+ T cells sorted from blood. Subset specified: CD45RA+ positively selected. These receptors originate from a woman in her twenties or thirties in good health.

The chain links TRBV28 to TRBJ2-7, with TRBD2 matching 8 bases. The CDR3 runs 15 residues. V lost 7 bases to trimming and J lost 4 bases; unmatched junction nucleotides: 12. Germline V gene lookup returns CDR1 MDHEN and CDR2 SYDVKM. DNA of the CDR3: TGTGCCAGCACCCGCACCCGACTAGCGCATTACGAGCAGTACTTC. Translating gives CASTRTRLAHYEQYF.

This clone appeared once. Distinct nucleotide sequences in the sample also encode this CDR3. V usage is TRBV7-7 and J usage is TRBJ2-5, with 7 bases that match TRBD1. Germline lookup yields CDR1 SSHAT and CDR2 FNYEAQ (reference sequence). V dropped 5 bases and J dropped 3; count of bases not matched to a gene: 3. The CDR3 is made up of 13 amino acids. The CDR3 DNA reads as TGTGCCAGCAGCAGAGGGGGCGAAGAGACCCAGTACTTC. This translates into CASSRGGEETQYF.

V usage is TRBV5-1 and J usage is TRBJ2-5, with 15 bases identical to TRBD2. In germline, CDR1 is SGHRS, CDR2 YFSETQ. The CDR3 extends over 17 amino acids. With V trimmed by 4 bases and J by 5 bases, 9 bases remained unmatched. CDR3 nucleotides: TGCGCCAGCAGCGCACCGGGACTAGCGGGAGGTGGGGAGACCCAGTACTTC. Protein sequence: CASSAPGLAGGGETQYF.

The V gene is TRBV6-1, the J gene TRBJ2-2; possibly TRBD1 for D (6 bases). Trimming took 5 bases from V and 0 from J, leaving 7 bases between them. The V gene's germline CDR1 is MNHNS and CDR2 SASEGT. The CDR3 consists of 14 residues. The CDR3 region has the DNA TGTGCCAGCAGTCGGGACACGAACACCGGGGAGCTGTTTTTT. Translation: CASSRDTNTGELFF.

To note about this clone: Because the CDR3's place on the DNA is in doubt, the DNA is left out and the CDR3 is given as listed by TCRdb. CDR3 residues: CASSSSGAGGNQPQHF. The V and J genes are TRBV6-5 and TRBJ1-5. Germline V gives CDR1 MNHEY, CDR2 SVGAGI. The CDR3 length is 16 residues, termini included.

This chain links TRBV5-1 with TRBJ1-2; 10 bases agree with TRBD1. This CDR3 is 15 amino acids long. The germline gives CDR1 SGHRS, CDR2 YFSETQ. The ends lost 4 bases at V and 8 bases at J; junction bases unmatched: 11. Here the CDR3 reads CASSGPGQGSEGYTF. The CDR3 DNA is TGCGCCAGCAGCGGACCGGGACAGGGGAGCGAGGGCTACACCTTC.

The genes are TRBV7-9 and TRBJ2-1, with 7 bases fitting TRBD1. Germline loops: CDR1 SEHNR, CDR2 FQNEAQ (reference sequence). There are 15 residues in the CDR3. Germline trimming cut 5 bases from V and 7 bases from J; bases unmatched to any gene: 11. DNA for the CDR3: TGTGCCAGCAGCCGCGACAGGGAAAGCGGTAATGAGCAGTTCTTC. This encodes CASSRDRESGNEQFF. Combining the CDR3 with reference TRBV7-9 and TRBJ2-1 gives the whole variable domain DTGVSQNPRHKITKRGQNVTFRCDPISEHNRLYWYRQTLGQGPEFLTYFQNEAQLEKSRLLSDRFSAERPKGSFSTLEIQRTEQGDSAMYLCASSRDRESGNEQFFGPGTRLTVL.

The chain employs TRBV11-2 and TRBJ2-3; tentatively, D is TRBD1 (6 bases). Germline assignment: CDR1 SGHAT and CDR2 FQNNGV. This CDR3 has 13 amino acids. V was clipped by 4 bases and J by 5 bases, with 10 bases between them. CDR3 sequence (DNA): TGTGCCAGCAGCTACCTCAGGGGAGATACGCAGTATTTT. Residues: CASSYLRGDTQYF. Complete variable domain (other parts from reference TRBV11-2 and TRBJ2-3): EAGVAQSPRYKIIEKRQSVAFWCNPISGHATLYWYQQILGQGPKLLIQFQNNGVVDDSQLPKDRFSAERLKGVDSTLKIQPAKLEDSAVYLCASSYLRGDTQYFGPGTRLTVL.

This chain uses TRBV28 with TRBJ1-5; unclear D gene. Germline CDR1 MDHEN, CDR2 SYDVKM. The CDR3 extends over 17 amino acids. V lost 5 bases to trimming and J lost 0 bases, with 17 bases between them. The CDR3 DNA is TGTGCCAGCAGTCAGAATGGGTTCAGATATAGCAATCAGCCCCAGCATTTT. Its protein is CASSQNGFRYSNQPQHF. Using reference TRBV28 and TRBJ1-5 for the parts outside the CDR3, the full variable domain is DVKVTQSSRYLVKRTGEKVFLECVQDMDHENMFWYRQDPGLGLRLIYFSYDVKMKEKGDIPEGYSVSREKKERFSLILESASTNQTSMYLCASSQNGFRYSNQPQHFGDGTRLSIL.

The V call is TRBV19, the J call TRBJ1-1; 8 bases fit TRBD1. The junction had 17 bases not matched to a gene; V was cut back by 3 bases and J by 11 bases. The germline CDR1 and CDR2 sequences are LNHDA and SQIVND (reference sequence). The CDR3 covers 16 residues. CDR3 nucleotide sequence: TGTGCCAGTAGTATGCTCCTCGGACAGGGATATATGTTGGCTTTCTTT. Encoded protein: CASSMLLGQGYMLAFF.

The chain uses TRBV7-9 and TRBJ2-5, with 8 bases identical to TRBD2. CDR1 is SEHNR and CDR2 is FQNEAQ in the germline V gene (reference sequence). This CDR3 region has 14 residues. Losses at the gene ends were 7 bases for V and 4 bases for J; bases not matched to a gene: 8. The CDR3 DNA reads TGTGCCAGCACCTTCCTACGGGGGGGAGAGACCCAGTACTTC. It codes for CASTFLRGGETQYF.

V and J are TRBV7-9 and TRBJ2-5; D unclear. The end of the DNA aligns better with TRBJ2-7, so the J call may be wrong. Germline CDR1 is SEHNR and CDR2 is FQNEAQ (reference sequence). The CDR3 length is 11 residues. CDR3 nucleotide sequence: TGTGCCAGCAGCGAATCTTACGAGCAGTACTTC. Its translation is CASSESYEQYF.

The V and J genes are TRBV29-1 and TRBJ1-3, with 7 bases lining up with TRBD1. CDR1 and CDR2 from the germline V gene are SQVTM and ANQGSEA. This CDR3 is 13 amino acids long. After removal of 4 bases from V and 3 bases from J, the junction contained 3 bases not matched to a gene. CDR3 region: CSVAGTVGNTIYF. The DNA for the CDR3 is TGCAGCGTTGCCGGGACAGTTGGAAACACCATATATTTT.